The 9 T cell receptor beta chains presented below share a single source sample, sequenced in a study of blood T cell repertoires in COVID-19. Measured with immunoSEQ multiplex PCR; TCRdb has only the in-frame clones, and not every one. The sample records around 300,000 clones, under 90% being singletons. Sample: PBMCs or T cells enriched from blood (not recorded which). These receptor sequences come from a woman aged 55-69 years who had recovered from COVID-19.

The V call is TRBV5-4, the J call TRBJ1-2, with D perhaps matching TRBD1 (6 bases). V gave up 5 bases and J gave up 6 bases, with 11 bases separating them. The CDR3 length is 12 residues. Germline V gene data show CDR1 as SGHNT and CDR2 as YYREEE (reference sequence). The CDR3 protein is CASSKQGNGYTF. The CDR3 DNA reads TGTGCCAGCAGTAAACAGGGAAATGGCTACACCTTC. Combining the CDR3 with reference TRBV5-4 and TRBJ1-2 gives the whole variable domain ETGVTQSPTHLIKTRGQQVTLRCSSQSGHNTVSWYQQALGQGPQFIFQYYREEENGRGNFPPRFSGLQFPNYSSELNVNALELDDSALYLCASSKQGNGYTFGSGTRLTVV.

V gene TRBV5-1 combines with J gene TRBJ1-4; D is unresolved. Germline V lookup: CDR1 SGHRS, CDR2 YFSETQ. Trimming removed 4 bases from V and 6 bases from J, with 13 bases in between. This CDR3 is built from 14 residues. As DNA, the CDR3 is TGCGCCAGCAGCCTCTATCCCCTGGATGAAAAACTGTTTTTT. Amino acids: CASSLYPLDEKLFF.

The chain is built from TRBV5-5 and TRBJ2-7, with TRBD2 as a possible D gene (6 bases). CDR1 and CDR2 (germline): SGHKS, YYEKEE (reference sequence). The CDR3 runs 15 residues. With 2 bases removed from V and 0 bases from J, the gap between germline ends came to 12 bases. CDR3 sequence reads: CASSFGTSSSYEQYF. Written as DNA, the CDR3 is TGTGCCAGCAGCTTTGGGACTTCCAGCTCCTACGAGCAGTACTTC.

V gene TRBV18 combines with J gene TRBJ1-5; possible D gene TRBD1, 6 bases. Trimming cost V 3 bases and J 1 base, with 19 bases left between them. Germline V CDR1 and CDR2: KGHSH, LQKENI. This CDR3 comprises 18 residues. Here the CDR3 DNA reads TGTGCCAGCTCACCCCAATCATTACAGGGATTCAGCAATCAGCCCCAGCATTTT. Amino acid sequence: CASSPQSLQGFSNQPQHF.

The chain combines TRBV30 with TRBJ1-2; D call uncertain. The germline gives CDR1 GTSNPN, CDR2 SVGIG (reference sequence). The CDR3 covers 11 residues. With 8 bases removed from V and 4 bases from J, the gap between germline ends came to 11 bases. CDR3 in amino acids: CAGQPAYGYTF. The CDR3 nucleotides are TGTGCCGGGCAGCCAGCCTATGGCTACACCTTC.

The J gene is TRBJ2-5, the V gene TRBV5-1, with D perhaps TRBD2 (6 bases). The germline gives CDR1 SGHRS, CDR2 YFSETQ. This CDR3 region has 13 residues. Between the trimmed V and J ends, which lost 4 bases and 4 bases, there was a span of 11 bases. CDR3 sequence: CASSAGPGETQYF. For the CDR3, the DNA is TGCGCCAGCAGCGCGGGGCCGGGAGAGACCCAGTACTTC.

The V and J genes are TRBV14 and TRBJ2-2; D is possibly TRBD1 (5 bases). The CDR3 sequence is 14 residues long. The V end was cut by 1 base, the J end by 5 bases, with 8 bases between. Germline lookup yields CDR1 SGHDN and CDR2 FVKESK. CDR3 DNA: TGTGCCAGCAGCCAAGTTCCAGGGACCGGGGAGCTGTTTTTT. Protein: CASSQVPGTGELFF.

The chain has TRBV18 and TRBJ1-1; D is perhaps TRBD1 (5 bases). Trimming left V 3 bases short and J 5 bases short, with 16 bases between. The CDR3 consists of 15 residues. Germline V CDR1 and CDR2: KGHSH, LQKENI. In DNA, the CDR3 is TGTGCCAGCTCACCTATGGAAGGGGCGGCAACTGAAGCTTTCTTT. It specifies CASSPMEGAATEAFF.

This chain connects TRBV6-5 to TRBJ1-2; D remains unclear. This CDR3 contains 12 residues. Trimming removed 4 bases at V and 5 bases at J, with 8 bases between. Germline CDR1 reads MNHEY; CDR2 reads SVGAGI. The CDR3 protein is CASSLSFYGYTF. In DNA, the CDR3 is TGTGCCAGCAGTTTGTCCTTTTATGGCTACACCTTC.